This entry concerns a single T cell receptor beta chain. Here immunoSEQ multiplex PCR was the method, and the copy in TCRdb shows in-frame clones only, minus some. The sample carries about 2,500 clones, 14% recorded once. Germline V gives CDR1 MNHNS, CDR2 SASEGT. The CDR3 runs to 14 residues. Between the trimmed V and J ends, which lost 0 bases and 3 bases, there was a span of 8 bases. The sample is drawn from a study of tumour-infiltrating T cells in Burkitt lymphoma. This sequence originates from a human donor with Burkitt lymphoma. The chain combines TRBV6-1 with TRBJ1-2, with TRBD1 as a possible D gene (5 bases). Sequenced input: tumor tissue. DNA of the CDR3: TGTGCCAGCAGTGAAGCTTCAGGGTACTATGGCTACACCTTC. As protein: CASSEASGYYGYTF.